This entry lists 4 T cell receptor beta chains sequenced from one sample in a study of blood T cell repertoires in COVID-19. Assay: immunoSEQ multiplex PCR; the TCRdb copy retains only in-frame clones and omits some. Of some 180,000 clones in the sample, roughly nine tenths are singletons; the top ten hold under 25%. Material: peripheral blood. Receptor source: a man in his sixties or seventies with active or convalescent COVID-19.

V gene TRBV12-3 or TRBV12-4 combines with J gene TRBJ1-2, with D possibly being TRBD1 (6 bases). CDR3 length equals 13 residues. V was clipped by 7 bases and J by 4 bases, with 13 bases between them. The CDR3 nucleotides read TGTGCCAGCATCCCGGACAGTACCTATGGCTACACCTTC. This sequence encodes CASIPDSTYGYTF.

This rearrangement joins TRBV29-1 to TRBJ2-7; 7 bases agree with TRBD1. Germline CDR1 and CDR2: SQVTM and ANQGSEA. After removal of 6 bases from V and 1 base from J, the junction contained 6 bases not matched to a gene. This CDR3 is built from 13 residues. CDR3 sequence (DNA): TGCAGCGTAGGGACAGTCGCTTCCTACGAGCAGTACTTC. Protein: CSVGTVASYEQYF.

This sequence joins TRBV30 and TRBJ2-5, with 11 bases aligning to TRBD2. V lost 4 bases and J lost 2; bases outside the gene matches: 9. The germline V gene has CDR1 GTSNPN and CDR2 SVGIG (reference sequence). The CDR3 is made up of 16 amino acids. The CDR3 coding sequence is TGTGCCTGGACCACTGGCGGGACTAGCGGTCAAGAGACCCAGTACTTC. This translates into CAWTTGGTSGQETQYF.

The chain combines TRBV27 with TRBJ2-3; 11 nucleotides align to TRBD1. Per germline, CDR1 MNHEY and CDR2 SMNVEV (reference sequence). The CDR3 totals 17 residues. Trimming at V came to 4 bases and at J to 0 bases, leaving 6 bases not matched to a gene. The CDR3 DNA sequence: TGTGCCAGCAGTTGGGGGACAGGGGGGATAAGCACAGATACGCAGTATTTT. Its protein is CASSWGTGGISTDTQYF.